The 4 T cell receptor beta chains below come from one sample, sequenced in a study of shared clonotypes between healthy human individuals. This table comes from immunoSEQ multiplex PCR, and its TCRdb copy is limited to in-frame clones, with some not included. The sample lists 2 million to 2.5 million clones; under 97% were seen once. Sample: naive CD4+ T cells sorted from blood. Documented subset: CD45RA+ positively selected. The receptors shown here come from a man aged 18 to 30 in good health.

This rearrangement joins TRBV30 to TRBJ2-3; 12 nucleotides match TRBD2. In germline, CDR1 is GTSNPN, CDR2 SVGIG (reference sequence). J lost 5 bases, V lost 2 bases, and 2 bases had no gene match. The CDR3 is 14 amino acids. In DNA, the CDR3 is TGTGCCTGGAGTAGACTAGCGGGAGTAGATACGCAGTATTTT. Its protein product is CAWSRLAGVDTQYF.

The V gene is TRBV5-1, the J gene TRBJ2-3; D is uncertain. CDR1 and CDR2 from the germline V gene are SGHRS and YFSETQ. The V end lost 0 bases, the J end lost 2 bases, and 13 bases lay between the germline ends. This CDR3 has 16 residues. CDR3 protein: CASSLGVGQATDTQYF. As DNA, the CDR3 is TGCGCCAGCAGCTTGGGCGTCGGTCAGGCCACAGATACGCAGTATTTT.

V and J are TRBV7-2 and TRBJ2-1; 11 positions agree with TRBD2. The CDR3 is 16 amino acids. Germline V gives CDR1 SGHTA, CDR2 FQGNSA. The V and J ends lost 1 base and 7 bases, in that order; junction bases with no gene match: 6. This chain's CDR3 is CASSLDSGRAGNEQFF. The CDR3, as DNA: TGTGCCAGCAGCTTAGATAGCGGGAGGGCCGGTAATGAGCAGTTCTTC.

The CDR3 here is CASSSPGQGGTEAFF. As DNA, the CDR3 is TGTGCCAGCAGCTCTCCGGGACAGGGAGGAACTGAAGCTTTCTTT. V and J are TRBV11-1 and TRBJ1-1, with TRBD1 matching 9 bases. The CDR3 covers 15 residues. After removal of 4 bases from V and 5 bases from J, the junction contained 8 bases not matched to a gene. From germline, CDR1 is SGHAT and CDR2 FQDESV (reference sequence).